This section outlines one T cell receptor beta chain sequence together with its context. This CDR3 region has 14 residues. The V gene end was trimmed by 4 bases and the J gene end by 10 bases; junction bases not matched to a gene: 7. Germline CDR1 SGHRS, CDR2 YFSETQ. In the original workflow: Estimated nucleated cell counts came from reference gene primer amplification. The method was immunoSEQ multiplex PCR; TCRdb's version includes in-frame clones alone and lacks a portion of them. V, J and clone size are those of that table, while D and trimming were read from the DNA. This sample carries 70,000 or so clones, roughly 77% of them seen once, and the ten largest clones take around 10%. The record originates from a study of blood T cell repertoires in COVID-19. Turning to the study itself: From the United States, Italy and Spain came samples of acute and convalescent COVID-19. The analysed material was cDNA or gDNA that came from T cells, B-cell-depleted T cells, or PBMCs.

The receptor was derived from a human donor in a cohort sampled during active COVID-19. Specimen: peripheral blood. This chain links TRBV5-1 with TRBJ1-6; 8 nucleotides line up with TRBD1. The DNA of the CDR3 is TGCGCCAGCAGCCCGGACAGGGCTAGCTCACCCCTCCACTTT. It translates to CASSPDRASSPLHF.